Listed below are T cell receptor beta chains from one sample, sequenced in a study of radiation and T cells in renal cell carcinoma. The protocol was immunoSEQ multiplex PCR, while the TCRdb copy is restricted to in-frame clones and leaves out a portion. Of about 34,000 clones in the sample, roughly 80% were seen once. The sequencing here drew on blood, taken from a patient whose treatment included radiotherapy and nephrectomy. The receptors here all came from a man aged 60 to 69 with renal cell carcinoma. The conserved cysteine and the conserved F or W are not part of the CDR3 here. D genes are given only for firm matches.

J | D | V | length | CDR3
TRBJ1-5 | TRBD1 | TRBV25-1 | 14 | ASSAPPGGGNQPQH
TRBJ1-4 | - | TRBV19 | 15 | ASSIDRAEATNEKLF
TRBJ2-7 | - | TRBV6-1 | 17 | ASSELGKGWGSGSYEQY
TRBJ2-2 | - | TRBV11-3 | 12 | ASSFDANTGELF
TRBJ2-7 | - | TRBV5-5 | 10 | ASSLGTSKQY
TRBJ1-4 | TRBD1 | TRBV6-5 | 14 | ASSYSLQGAREKLF
TRBJ2-3 | - | TRBV5-1 | 13 | ASSPVPGAQDTQY
TRBJ2-5 | - | TRBV4-1 | 11 | ASSQGPRGTQY
TRBJ2-1 | - | TRBV9 | 14 | ASSVVGGSSYNEQF
TRBJ1-1 | - | TRBV4-3 | 11 | ASSQGVNTEAF
TRBJ2-2 | TRBD2 | TRBV27 | 15 | ASSLISGRAYTGELF
TRBJ2-5 | TRBD2 | TRBV7-2 | 14 | ASSPGTSGNQGAQY
TRBJ2-2 | TRBD2 | TRBV10-1 | 16 | ASSALAGVRICTGELF
TRBJ1-4 | TRBD1 | TRBV6-5 | 13 | ASSYSQMGQGALF
TRBJ1-1 | - | TRBV2 | 11 | GTTFTMNTEAF
TRBJ2-7 | - | TRBV2 | 12 | ASGRQGSTYEQY
TRBJ2-5 | - | TRBV5-1 | 12 | ASSFRASQETQY
TRBJ2-5 | - | TRBV14 | 11 | ASSQGLGETQY
TRBJ2-1 | - | TRBV5-4 | 11 | ASSFTEYNEQF
TRBJ2-5 | - | TRBV7-6 | 12 | ASSLAVNQETQY
TRBJ2-3 | - | TRBV28 | 13 | ASSSPSVKADTQY
TRBJ2-5 | TRBD2 | TRBV5-1 | 12 | ASIGSGSRETQY
TRBJ1-2 | - | TRBV10-3 | 13 | AISGQRAAPHGYT
TRBJ2-5 | TRBD2 | TRBV5-1 | 12 | ASSLIAGEETQY
TRBJ2-7 | - | TRBV5-1 | 12 | ASREGRATYEQY
TRBJ2-3 | TRBD2 | TRBV5-4 | 14 | ASSLGAGVSTDTQY
TRBJ2-1 | - | TRBV29-1 | 9 | RVDEGHEQF
TRBJ1-5 | - | TRBV30 | 11 | AWSVKGDQPQH
- | TRBD2 | TRBV5-1 | 13 | ASSESGTRLHEQY
TRBJ1-5 | - | TRBV27 | 9 | PKRGDQPQH
TRBJ2-1 | - | TRBV4-2 | 14 | ASSHISGLPPNEQF
TRBJ2-1 | TRBD2 | TRBV18 | 14 | ASSPSGLAGGDEQF
TRBJ2-1 | - | TRBV10-3 | 13 | AISDRFETYNEQF
TRBJ1-2 | TRBD1 | TRBV29-1 | 13 | SVEGTTGGDYGYT
TRBJ1-2 | - | TRBV14 | 12 | ASSQDRTDLGYT
TRBJ1-4 | - | TRBV18 | 13 | ASSSGRGEREKLF
TRBJ1-5 | - | TRBV9 | 14 | ASSVAVPSLSQPQH
TRBJ2-1 | - | TRBV11-2 | 13 | ASSWMDSGANEQF
TRBJ1-4 | TRBD1 | TRBV12-5 | 18 | ASGLDTDRDRGHTNEKLF
TRBJ1-5 | - | TRBV9 | 11 | ASSPGSNQPQH
TRBJ1-4 | - | TRBV14 | 12 | ASSQGLNKGKLF
TRBJ2-5 | TRBD2 | TRBV4-1 | 14 | ASSGGLAGAWETQY
TRBJ2-7 | - | TRBV6-5 | 13 | ASRAYSGSSYEQY
TRBJ2-2 | - | TRBV29-1 | 14 | SVEGTAAANTGELF
TRBJ2-3 | TRBD1 | TRBV6-6 | 12 | ASRPRQGADTQY
TRBJ2-2 | - | TRBV12-2 | 12 | ASRLALPTGELF
TRBJ2-5 | - | TRBV29-1 | 13 | SVDTGARREETQY
TRBJ2-7 | - | TRBV15 | 14 | ATSRDFGRPPYEQY
TRBJ1-1 | TRBD1 | TRBV19 | 12 | ASNTPGQSVEAF
TRBJ2-3 | TRBD2 | TRBV30 | 11 | AWSVGLADTQY
TRBJ1-6 | TRBD1 | TRBV19 | 15 | ASSTSLTGGANSPLH
TRBJ1-5 | - | TRBV28 | 12 | ASTSGGRGQPQH
TRBJ1-1 | TRBD1 | TRBV29-1 | 12 | SVTRGTGNTEAF
TRBJ1-1 | - | TRBV7-6 | 14 | ASSPQGRGGGTEAF
TRBJ1-4 | - | TRBV19 | 12 | ASSNRFGNEKLF
TRBJ2-1 | TRBD1 | TRBV10-3 | 13 | AISEPGQRYNEQF
TRBJ1-5 | TRBD1 | TRBV10-3 | 13 | ATSPGTGADQPQH
TRBJ2-1 | - | TRBV5-6 | 17 | ASSFENLTLPSSYNEQF